One and the same sample provided the 19 T cell receptor beta chains below, sequenced in a study of blood T cell repertoires in COVID-19. The repertoire was sequenced with immunoSEQ multiplex PCR; TCRdb's copy has only in-frame clones and lacks some. Here the sample spans fewer than 200,000 clones, around 84% being singletons. Sample: PBMCs or T cells enriched from blood (not recorded which). All receptors derive from a man aged 50-60 years who had recovered from COVID-19.

This chain links TRBV2 with TRBJ1-6; TRBD1 aligns across 9 bases. The length of the CDR3 is 14 residues. Germline V gives CDR1 SNHLY, CDR2 FYNNEI. Trimming cost V 5 bases and J 6 bases; bases outside gene matches: 2. The CDR3 loop is CASSNRGRNSPLHF. Here the CDR3 DNA reads TGTGCCAGCAGTAACAGGGGGCGTAATTCACCCCTCCACTTT.

The chain uses TRBV6-5 and TRBJ1-5; D may be TRBD1 (5 bases). V shed 6 bases and J shed 3 bases, with 15 bases lying between them. Germline V gives CDR1 MNHEY, CDR2 SVGAGI. This CDR3 is built from 15 residues. CDR3 in DNA: TGTGCCAGCAGCGATCGACAGCTAAACAATCAGCCCCAGCATTTT. This translates into CASSDRQLNNQPQHF.

The gene calls are TRBV4-2 and TRBJ1-4, with unresolved D. CDR3 length equals 14 residues. The germline gives CDR1 LGHNA, CDR2 YNFKEQ. Trimming took off 0 bases at V and 8 bases at J, with 10 bases between the two ends. The CDR3 nucleotides read TGTGCCAGCAGCCAAGAAGTGACTGGGGAAAAACTGTTTTTT. Translated, it gives CASSQEVTGEKLFF.

This rearrangement joins TRBV2 to TRBJ1-1; possible D gene TRBD1, 5 bases. The length of the CDR3 is 12 residues. Trimming shortened V by 2 bases and J by 5 bases, and 6 bases separated the two germline ends. Germline loops: CDR1 SNHLY, CDR2 FYNNEI. Here the CDR3 reads CASSEQGTEAFF. CDR3 nucleotide sequence: TGTGCCAGCAGTGAACAGGGTACTGAAGCTTTCTTT.

The gene calls are TRBV6-5 and TRBJ1-6; D not resolved. Germline loops: CDR1 MNHEY, CDR2 SVGAGI. Trimming pared 2 bases from V and 13 bases from J, leaving 18 bases between. The CDR3 covers 15 residues. The CDR3, as DNA: TGTGCCAGCAGTTACGAGATGAACTCGTGGGCCCCCCTCCACTTT. Its translation: CASSYEMNSWAPLHF.

The rearrangement joins TRBV5-1 to TRBJ1-6, with no clear D. V was trimmed by 0 bases and J by 5 bases, leaving 6 bases between them. Germline CDR1 is SGHRS and CDR2 is YFSETQ. The CDR3 length is 14 residues. CDR3: CASSLVQNNSPLHF. CDR3 nucleotide sequence: TGCGCCAGCAGCTTGGTCCAAAATAATTCACCCCTCCACTTT.

The chain carries TRBV6-5 and TRBJ1-5; TRBD1 agrees at 10 bases. This CDR3 comprises 15 residues. Per the germline V gene, CDR1 is MNHEY and CDR2 is SVGAGI. The V segment lost 6 bases and the J segment 7 bases; nucleotides outside the gene matches: 9. This CDR3 is CASSPRTGGWQPQHF. DNA for the CDR3: TGTGCCAGCAGCCCCCGGACAGGGGGTTGGCAGCCCCAGCATTTT.

The rearrangement joins TRBV6-1 to TRBJ2-2; 12 bases fit TRBD2. The J segment lost 6 bases and the V segment lost 2 bases, leaving 1 base of the junction unmatched. Germline CDR1 reads MNHNS; CDR2 reads SASEGT. There are 15 residues in the CDR3. Written as DNA, the CDR3 is TGTGCCAGCAGTGAACTAGCGGGGGGGCCCGGGGAGCTGTTTTTT. As protein: CASSELAGGPGELFF.

This chain connects TRBV5-1 to TRBJ2-1; 7 nucleotides align to TRBD1. The V segment lost 7 bases and the J segment 7 bases; nucleotides outside the gene matches: 5. This CDR3 region has 12 residues. Germline V lookup: CDR1 SGHRS, CDR2 YFSETQ. CDR3 loop: CASEGAGNEQFF. CDR3 DNA sequence: TGCGCCAGCGAGGGGGCGGGTAATGAGCAGTTCTTC.

The V gene is TRBV5-6, the J gene TRBJ2-7; 8 nucleotides line up with TRBD1. Germline V CDR1 and CDR2: SGHDT, YYEEEE. The J segment lost 0 bases and the V segment lost 4 bases, leaving 9 bases of the junction unmatched. The CDR3 loop spans 16 amino acids. CDR3 nucleotide sequence: TGTGCCAGCAGCCCCCTGGACAGGGAAACCTCCTACGAGCAGTACTTC. Residues: CASSPLDRETSYEQYF.

The sample holds one count of this clone. The chain carries TRBV4-2 and TRBJ1-2; a possible D gene is TRBD1 (6 bases). The germline V and J ends were trimmed by 1 base and 8 bases, with 14 bases remaining between them. This CDR3 region has 14 residues. The germline V gene encodes CDR1 LGHNA and CDR2 YNFKEQ. CDR3 nucleotide sequence: TGTGCCAGCAGCCAAGGAGGGGGGGCTCGGGGCTACACCTTC. This translates into CASSQGGGARGYTF.

This clone was counted a single time. The J gene is TRBJ1-2, the V gene TRBV4-2; no definite D call. The V end was cut by 1 base, the J end by 5 bases, with 14 bases between. Germline V gives CDR1 LGHNA, CDR2 YNFKEQ. The CDR3 totals 15 residues. The CDR3 DNA follows: TGTGCCAGCAGCCAAGCTCCCGGGAGAGAGTATGGCTACACCTTC. As protein: CASSQAPGREYGYTF.

V gene TRBV27 combines with J gene TRBJ2-2, with TRBD2 identical over 10 bases. Germline V CDR1 and CDR2: MNHEY, SMNVEV (reference sequence). Trimming removed 7 bases from V and 4 bases from J; junction bases left unmatched: 6. The CDR3 is 15 residues long. The CDR3: CASTISGGGTGELFF. The CDR3 DNA is TGTGCCAGCACCATCAGCGGGGGGGGCACCGGGGAGCTGTTTTTT.

The V call is TRBV9, the J call TRBJ2-7, with TRBD1 matching over 9 bases. The CDR3 has 15 amino acids. CDR1 is SGDLS and CDR2 is YYNGEE in the germline V gene. J gave up 5 bases and V 1 base, and 7 bases lay outside the gene matches. CDR3 coding DNA: TGTGCCAGCAGCGTACCCGGACAGGGGAGCAACGAGCAGTACTTC. The encoded protein is CASSVPGQGSNEQYF.

The chain is built from TRBV9 and TRBJ2-1, with D possibly being TRBD2 (5 bases). The CDR3 spans 16 residues. Trimming removed 0 bases from V and 0 bases from J, with 10 bases in between. The germline V gene encodes CDR1 SGDLS and CDR2 YYNGEE. CDR3 nucleotides: TGTGCCAGCAGCGTAGTTCCGGGAAGCTCCTACAATGAGCAGTTCTTC. This gives the protein CASSVVPGSSYNEQFF.

This chain joins TRBV3-1 (or the pseudogene TRBV3-2) and TRBJ1-1; 10 nucleotides line up with TRBD1. The germline V gene has CDR1 LGHDT and CDR2 YNNKEL (reference sequence). This CDR3 region has 13 residues. V lost 4 bases, J lost 5 bases, and 1 base stayed unmatched. The CDR3: CASSRTGGTEAFF. The CDR3 nucleotides are TGTGCCAGCAGCCGGACAGGGGGGACTGAAGCTTTCTTT.

V is TRBV20-1 and J is TRBJ2-7; 9 bases agree with TRBD2. The trim removed 3 bases at V and 2 bases at J, leaving 11 bases unmatched. The germline V gene encodes CDR1 DFQATT and CDR2 SNEGSKA (reference sequence). CDR3 size: 16 residues. DNA of the CDR3: TGCAGTGCTAGTAGCCTAGCGGGGACATCGACCTACGAGCAGTACTTC. It translates to CSASSLAGTSTYEQYF.

The rearrangement links TRBV7-8 to TRBJ2-1; perhaps TRBD1 as D (5 bases). The CDR3 extends over 14 amino acids. CDR1 and CDR2 from the germline V gene are SGHVS and FQNEAQ. V was shortened by 1 base and J by 7 bases, with 11 bases between the two germline ends. CDR3 nucleotides: TGTGCCAGCAGCTTAGTTCAGGGCTGGAATGAGCAGTTCTTC. This gives the protein CASSLVQGWNEQFF. Filled out from reference TRBV7-8 and TRBJ2-1, the complete variable domain reads GAGVSQSPRYKVAKRGQDVALRCDPISGHVSLFWYQQALGQGPEFLTYFQNEAQLDKSGLPSDRFFAERPEGSVSTLKIQRTQQEDSAVYLCASSLVQGWNEQFFGPGTRLTVL.

This chain links TRBV2 with TRBJ1-2, with 7 bases aligning to TRBD1. V lost 0 bases to trimming and J lost 6 bases; unmatched junction nucleotides: 22. In germline, CDR1 is SNHLY, CDR2 FYNNEI. The CDR3 has 20 amino acids. CDR3 bases: TGTGCCAGCAGTGAAGCAAATCCGGGACAGCTCAACCACGAAACAAATGGCTACACCTTC. It encodes CASSEANPGQLNHETNGYTF.